This section outlines one T cell receptor beta chain sequence together with its context. There are 17 residues in the CDR3. CDR1 LNHDA and CDR2 SQIVND come from the germline V gene (reference sequence). V was clipped by 6 bases and J by 0 bases; unmatched bases: 6. The sample belongs to a study of blood T cell repertoires in COVID-19. Study background: Donors in the United States, Italy and Spain gave samples during acute or convalescent COVID-19.

The repertoire was sequenced with immunoSEQ multiplex PCR; TCRdb's copy has only in-frame clones and lacks some. The sample shows several thousand clones, roughly 85% of them seen only once. The sequence derives from a human donor with active COVID-19. The donor label of this sample is uncertain. This chain joins TRBV19 and TRBJ2-3; 13 bases match TRBD2. Specimen: peripheral blood. The CDR3 protein is CASRTTSGGPSTDTQYF. DNA for the CDR3: TGTGCCAGTAGGACGACTAGCGGGGGGCCGAGCACAGATACGCAGTATTTT.